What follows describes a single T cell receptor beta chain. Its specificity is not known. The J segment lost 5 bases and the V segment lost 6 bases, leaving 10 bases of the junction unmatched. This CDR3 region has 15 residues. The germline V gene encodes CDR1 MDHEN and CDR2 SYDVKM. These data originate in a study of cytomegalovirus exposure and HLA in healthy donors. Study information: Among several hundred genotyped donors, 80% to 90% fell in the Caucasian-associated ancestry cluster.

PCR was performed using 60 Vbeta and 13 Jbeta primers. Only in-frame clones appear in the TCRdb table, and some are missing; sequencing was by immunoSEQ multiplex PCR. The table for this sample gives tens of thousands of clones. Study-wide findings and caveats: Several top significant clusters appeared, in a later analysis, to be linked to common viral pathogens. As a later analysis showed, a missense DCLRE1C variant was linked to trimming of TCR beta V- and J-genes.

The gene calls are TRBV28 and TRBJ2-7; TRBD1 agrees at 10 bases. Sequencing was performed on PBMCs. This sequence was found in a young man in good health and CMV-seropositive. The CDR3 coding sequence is TGTGCCAGCAGCCGATACCGGGACAGGGGCAACGAGCAGTACTTC. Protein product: CASSRYRDRGNEQYF.